This TCR beta chain is from a study of graft-versus-host responses after intestinal transplantation. Looking at the study overall: Recipients underwent multivisceral, liver-intestinal, or isolated intestinal transplants. Every recipient had anti-thymocyte globulin induction and 2 to 3 years of tacrolimus plus steroids.

This CDR3 region has 15 residues. Germline loops: CDR1 SNHLY, CDR2 FYNNEI. Trimming stripped 8 bases from V and 2 bases from J, with 16 bases between. Study outcomes and limitations: GvH clones were identified in recipient marrow, with some first appearing in ileum or blood. Across patients carrying graft-donor T cell macrochimerism, allografts held high graft-versus-host to host-versus-graft clonal ratios.

To note about this clone: The antigen remains unidentified.

Measured with immunoSEQ multiplex PCR; TCRdb has only the in-frame clones, and not every one. The table includes 70,000 to 100,000 clones, about 88% detected once. Source: unstimulated CD4+ T cells sorted from spleen or lymph node cells, taken before intestinal transplant. The chain joins TRBV2 to TRBJ1-3; D is uncertain. The receptor was isolated from a human donor who received an intestinal transplant. CDR3 residues: CASGASPTPGNTIYF. Here the CDR3 DNA reads TGTGCCAGCGGTGCCAGTCCAACCCCTGGAAACACCATATATTTT.